The next 23 T cell receptor beta chains were all read from a single sample in a study of CD8 T cells in ankylosing spondylitis. MiXCR was run by TCRdb on the 5' RACE reads, yielding one entry per CDR3 protein. The table shows some 300,000 distinct CDR3 sequences, with more than 20% occurring only once. The sample comprised blood, either unsorted or a sorted T cell fraction (not recorded which). The receptor set was obtained from a female donor with ankylosing spondylitis or in good health (not recorded which).

J is TRBJ2-2 and V is TRBV28; 11 bases map to TRBD2. V lost 7 bases to trimming and J lost 3 bases; unmatched junction nucleotides: 7. Germline V gene data show CDR1 as MDHEN and CDR2 as SYDVKM. This CDR3 has 16 residues. CDR3: CASTSGTSGYTGELFF. DNA of the CDR3: TGTGCCAGCACCTCGGGGACTAGCGGATACACCGGGGAGCTGTTTTTT.

This clonotype was counted ten times or more. The rearrangement uses TRBV29-1 and TRBJ1-2; weak D call: TRBD1 (5 bases). The germline V gene has CDR1 SQVTM and CDR2 ANQGSEA. Trimming shortened V by 7 bases and J by 3 bases, and 15 bases separated the two germline ends. The CDR3 length is 13 residues. CDR3 region: CSAGQGEDYGYTF. Written as DNA, the CDR3 is TGCAGCGCCGGCCAGGGTGAAGACTATGGCTACACCTTC.

This clonotype was detected only a few times. J is TRBJ2-1 and V is TRBV28, with 13 bases lining up with TRBD2. This CDR3 is 18 amino acids long. From germline, CDR1 is MDHEN and CDR2 SYDVKM. The trim removed 4 bases at V and 8 bases at J, leaving 14 bases unmatched. CDR3 region: CASSSGLAGKGSSYEQFF. CDR3 nucleotides: TGTGCCAGCAGTTCGGGACTAGCGGGAAAAGGGTCTTCGTATGAGCAGTTCTTC.

This clonotype was observed a handful of times. The V gene is TRBV20-1, the J gene TRBJ2-4; 9 bases are a match to TRBD1. Per the germline V gene, CDR1 is DFQATT and CDR2 is SNEGSKA (reference sequence). This CDR3 has 15 amino acids. The ends lost 5 bases at V and 2 bases at J; junction bases unmatched: 7. This CDR3 is CSAQDRGGTKNIQYF. Written as DNA, the CDR3 is TGCAGTGCTCAGGACAGGGGTGGAACCAAAAACATTCAGTACTTC.

The V gene is TRBV19, the J gene TRBJ1-5; the match to TRBD1 covers 8 bases. The germline gives CDR1 LNHDA, CDR2 SQIVND (reference sequence). The CDR3 has 15 amino acids. Trimming cost V 9 bases and J 2 bases; bases outside gene matches: 9. Here the CDR3 reads CASQPLDRGNQPQHF. The DNA for the CDR3 is TGTGCCAGCCAACCCCTGGACAGGGGCAATCAGCCCCAGCATTTT.

The V and J genes are TRBV10-3 and TRBJ2-1; 15 bases align to TRBD2. The CDR3 is made up of 18 amino acids. The trim removed 5 bases at V and 0 bases at J, leaving 5 bases unmatched. Germline CDR1 reads ENHRY; CDR2 reads SYGVKD. CDR3 sequence: CAISKGLAGGPSYNEQFF. CDR3 bases: TGTGCCATCAGTAAGGGACTAGCGGGAGGACCCTCCTACAATGAGCAGTTCTTC.

The rearrangement links TRBV14 to TRBJ2-7; possibly TRBD1 for D (6 bases). The length of the CDR3 is 14 residues. The germline V gene encodes CDR1 SGHDN and CDR2 FVKESK. Deletions cut 2 bases from V and 2 bases from J, with 10 bases between. Written as DNA, the CDR3 is TGTGCCAGCAGCCAATACAGGGATACCTACGAGCAGTACTTC. Its translation is CASSQYRDTYEQYF.

A word on this clonotype: At one end, the junction sequence differs from germline, possibly due to a read error. V is TRBV7-6 and J is TRBJ1-2, with D possibly matching TRBD1 (5 bases). This CDR3 comprises 22 residues. The germline V gene encodes CDR1 SGHVS and CDR2 FNYEAQ. The CDR3 reads CASSLSGGTHFDVPPATYGYTF. CDR3 DNA sequence: TGTGCTAGCAGCTTATCGGGGGGGACCCATTTTGACGTGCCCCCCGCTACGTATGGCTACACCTTC.

The CDR3 DNA reads as TGCAGTGCTGGCAATAGCGGGAGGCGGCAGACCCAGTACTTC. This translates into CSAGNSGRRQTQYF. The chain recombines TRBV20-1 with TRBJ2-5; 10 nucleotides line up with TRBD2. The CDR3 runs 14 residues. Germline CDR1 reads DFQATT; CDR2 reads SNEGSKA (reference sequence). After removal of 5 bases from V and 6 bases from J, the junction contained 9 bases not matched to a gene.

Many counts were recorded for this clonotype. The V gene is TRBV12-3 or TRBV12-4, the J gene TRBJ1-2; TRBD1 matches 7 bases. The trim removed 6 bases at V and 7 bases at J, leaving 5 bases unmatched. The CDR3 loop spans 12 amino acids. This CDR3 reads CASRTSGGGYTF. The CDR3 DNA reads as TGTGCCAGCAGAACCTCAGGGGGTGGCTACACCTTC.

The chain employs TRBV15 and TRBJ2-7; D gene unclear. The CDR3 spans 13 residues. V shed 1 base and J shed 6 bases, with 10 bases lying between them. CDR1 is LNHNV, CDR2 YYDKDF, per germline (reference sequence). The CDR3 DNA sequence: TGTGCCACCAGCAGAGCGCATCACGTCGAGCAGTACTTC. This gives the protein CATSRAHHVEQYF.

The J gene is TRBJ2-7, the V gene TRBV12-3 or TRBV12-4, with 14 bases identical to TRBD2. The CDR3 spans 18 residues. Losses at the gene ends were 5 bases for V and 0 bases for J; bases not matched to a gene: 9. The CDR3 DNA reads TGTGCCAGCAGTCCGCGGACTAGCGGGAGGTCCCGCTCCTACGAGCAGTACTTC. Amino acids: CASSPRTSGRSRSYEQYF.

This chain's CDR3 is CAISAGQGSNTEAFF. Here the CDR3 DNA reads TGTGCCATCAGTGCTGGACAGGGGTCGAACACTGAAGCTTTCTTT. The chain is built from TRBV10-3 and TRBJ1-1; TRBD1 agrees at 9 bases. This CDR3 is 15 amino acids long. Germline CDR1 is ENHRY and CDR2 is SYGVKD. V was pared by 4 bases and J by 1 base, with 4 bases of the junction left unmatched.

On this clonotype: A clone one base away is much larger, so this may be a read error. The chain has TRBV20-1 and TRBJ2-1; TRBD1 aligns across 7 bases. There are 15 residues in the CDR3. The V gene's germline CDR1 is DFQATT and CDR2 SNEGSKA (reference sequence). CDR3: CGARATGSVHNEQFF. The CDR3, as DNA: TGCGGTGCTAGAGCGACAGGGTCGGTACACAATGAGCAGTTCTTC.

This clonotype was counted between two and nine times. This chain uses TRBV29-1 with TRBJ2-1; possible D gene TRBD2, 5 bases. The CDR3 loop spans 16 amino acids. Germline values: CDR1 SQVTM, CDR2 ANQGSEA. Trimming removed 1 base at V and 6 bases at J, with 19 bases between. CDR3 in DNA: TGCAGCGTTGAAGTAGGTCTACCCACGAGCGGCAATGAGCAGTTCTTC. As protein: CSVEVGLPTSGNEQFF.

This clonotype was seen repeatedly, ten times or more. This chain joins TRBV29-1 and TRBJ1-2; D not certain. This CDR3 is built from 11 residues. The ends were cut back, 2 bases at V and 10 bases at J, with 11 bases in the middle. In germline, CDR1 is SQVTM, CDR2 ANQGSEA. The CDR3 loop is CSVESVHDYTF. As DNA, the CDR3 is TGCAGCGTTGAATCCGTACATGACTACACCTTC. Supplemented by reference TRBV29-1 and TRBJ1-2, the full variable domain reads SAVISQKPSRDICQRGTSLTIQCQVDSQVTMMFWYRQQPGQSLTLIATANQGSEATYESGFVIDKFPISRPNLTFSTLTVSNMSPEDSSIYLCSVESVHDYTFGSGTRLTVV.

This clonotype was recorded many times. The DNA of the CDR3 is TGCAGTGCTATACGTAGGGGAAGATATGGCTACACCTTC. Its translation: CSAIRRGRYGYTF. The V and J genes are TRBV20-1 and TRBJ1-2, with TRBD1 as a possible D gene (5 bases). With 4 bases removed from V and 5 bases from J, the gap between germline ends came to 14 bases. The CDR3 consists of 13 residues. Germline V gene lookup returns CDR1 DFQATT and CDR2 SNEGSKA (reference sequence).

This clonotype was counted a few times. This chain joins TRBV29-1 and TRBJ1-5; D not resolved. Looked up from germline, CDR1 is SQVTM and CDR2 is ANQGSEA. This CDR3 contains 13 residues. V was trimmed by 4 bases and J by 7 bases, leaving 14 bases between them. CDR3 coding DNA: TGCAGCGTTGGGGCTGGGGTGTTGCAGCCCCAGCATTTT. Encoded protein: CSVGAGVLQPQHF.

V usage is TRBV5-1 and J usage is TRBJ2-7, with 8 bases that match TRBD1. Germline trimming cut 4 bases from V and 4 bases from J; bases unmatched to any gene: 4. The CDR3 loop spans 13 amino acids. Germline V gene sequence: CDR1 SGHRS, CDR2 YFSETQ. The CDR3 region has the DNA TGCGCCAGCAGCCGGACAGGGAGATACGAGCAGTACTTC. It codes for CASSRTGRYEQYF.

In this sample, this clonotype turned up many times. This rearrangement joins TRBV20-1 to TRBJ1-2, with D uncertain. With 7 bases removed from V and 2 bases from J, the gap between germline ends came to 17 bases. Per the germline V gene, CDR1 is DFQATT and CDR2 is SNEGSKA (reference sequence). This CDR3 comprises 14 residues. The CDR3 region is CSGKMGEVNYGYTF. CDR3 sequence (DNA): TGCAGTGGGAAAATGGGTGAGGTAAACTATGGCTACACCTTC.

This clonotype was counted many times. The chain is built from TRBV12-3 or TRBV12-4 and TRBJ1-4; tentative D call: TRBD1 (5 bases). This CDR3 is 15 amino acids long. V was clipped by 3 bases and J by 7 bases, with 15 bases between them. Written as DNA, the CDR3 is TGTGCCAGCAGTTTCCAGCTCGGGGGAAGTGAAAAACTGTTTTTT. This codes for CASSFQLGGSEKLFF.

This clonotype was counted ten times or more. The V gene is TRBV29-1, the J gene TRBJ2-1; TRBD1 might be the D (5 bases). The germline V gene encodes CDR1 SQVTM and CDR2 ANQGSEA. The CDR3 covers 13 residues. Trimming pared 0 bases from V and 6 bases from J, leaving 9 bases between. Written as DNA, the CDR3 is TGCAGCGTTGAAGAAGGTAGGGGCAATGAGCAGTTCTTC. Amino acid sequence: CSVEEGRGNEQFF.

This sequence joins TRBV20-1 and TRBJ2-1; D not certain. Trimming pared 3 bases from V and 1 base from J, leaving 7 bases between. The CDR3 runs 13 residues. From germline, CDR1 is DFQATT and CDR2 SNEGSKA (reference sequence). The CDR3 is CSASPWSYNEQFF. Written as DNA, the CDR3 is TGCAGTGCTAGCCCCTGGTCCTACAATGAGCAGTTCTTC.